This T cell receptor (beta chain) was identified in a study of OX40 agonist ivuxolimab in advanced cancers. Study-level points and caveats: Clonal expansion by week 6 occurred in CD4+ and CD8+ blood T cells (at 0.1 to 3.0 mg/kg). The authors also found low normalized T-cell clonal expansion in some nonresponders. Among patients with partial responses at 0.1-3.0 mg/kg, clonal expansion was among the lowest.

As regards this clone: Antigen unknown.

Blood samples were obtained at baseline, cycle 4 day 1, and cycle 7 day 1. Assay used: immunoSEQ multiplex PCR; TCRdb lists only in-frame clones, some missing. The table lists about 50,000 clones, 82% of them singletons. Germline V gene sequence: CDR1 KGHSH, CDR2 LQKENI. V was trimmed by 1 base and J by 5 bases, leaving 14 bases between them. This CDR3 has 15 amino acids. The sample consisted of CD4+ or CD8+ T cells sorted from blood, taken in a trial of the OX40 agonist ivuxolimab. The chain combines TRBV18 with TRBJ2-5; a possible D gene is TRBD2 (7 bases). This receptor was taken from an adult with an advanced solid tumor such as melanoma, head and neck, liver or kidney cancer. The CDR3 reads CASSPRKGGEETQYF. The CDR3 nucleotides are TGTGCCAGCTCACCACGGAAAGGGGGGGAGGAGACCCAGTACTTC.